This T cell receptor beta chain derives from a study of blood T cell repertoires in COVID-19. CDR3 length equals 14 residues. V dropped 3 bases and J dropped 6; count of bases not matched to a gene: 3. Looked up from germline, CDR1 is GTSNPN and CDR2 is SVGIG (reference sequence). As originally analysed: Amplification from reference gene primers served as the basis for estimated nucleated cell counts. Some clones are missing from TCRdb's copy, which holds only in-frame ones; the method was immunoSEQ multiplex PCR. V and J calls and clone size are copied from that table; D and trimming were computed from the DNA. The sample consists of 280,000 or so clones, approximately 85% of them appearing once.

The rearrangement links TRBV30 to TRBJ1-6; 9 bases agree with TRBD1. Sequencing input: PBMCs or T cells enriched from blood (not recorded which). This clonotype was sampled from a man aged 25-40 years who had recovered from COVID-19. CDR3 in amino acids: CAWRMTGGNSPLHF. CDR3 bases: TGTGCCTGGAGAATGACAGGGGGTAATTCACCCCTCCACTTT.